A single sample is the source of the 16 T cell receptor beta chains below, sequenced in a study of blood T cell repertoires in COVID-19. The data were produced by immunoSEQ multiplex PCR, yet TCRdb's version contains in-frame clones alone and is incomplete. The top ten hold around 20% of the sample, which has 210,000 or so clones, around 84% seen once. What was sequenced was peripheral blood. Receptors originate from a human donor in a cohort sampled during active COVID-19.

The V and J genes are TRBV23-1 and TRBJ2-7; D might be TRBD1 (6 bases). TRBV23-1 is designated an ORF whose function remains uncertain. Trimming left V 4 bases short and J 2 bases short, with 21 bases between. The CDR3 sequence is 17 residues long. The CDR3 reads CASSLRQVKPLPYEQYF. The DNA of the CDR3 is TGCGCCAGCAGTCTGAGACAGGTAAAACCGCTCCCCTACGAGCAGTACTTC.

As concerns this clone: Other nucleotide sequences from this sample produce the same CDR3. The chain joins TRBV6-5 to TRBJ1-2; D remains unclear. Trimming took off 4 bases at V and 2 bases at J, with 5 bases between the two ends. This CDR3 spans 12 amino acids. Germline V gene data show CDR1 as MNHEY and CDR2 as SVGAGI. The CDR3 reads CASSSSNYGYTF. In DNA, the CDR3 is TGTGCCAGCAGTTCGTCCAACTATGGCTACACCTTC.

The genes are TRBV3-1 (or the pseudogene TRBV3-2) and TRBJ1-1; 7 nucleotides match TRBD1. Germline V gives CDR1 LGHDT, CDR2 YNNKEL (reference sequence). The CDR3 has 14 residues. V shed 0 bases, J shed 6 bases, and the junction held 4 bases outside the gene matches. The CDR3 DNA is TGTGCCAGCAGCCAAGAGAGGGGGCGACCTGAAGCTTTCTTT. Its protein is CASSQERGRPEAFF.

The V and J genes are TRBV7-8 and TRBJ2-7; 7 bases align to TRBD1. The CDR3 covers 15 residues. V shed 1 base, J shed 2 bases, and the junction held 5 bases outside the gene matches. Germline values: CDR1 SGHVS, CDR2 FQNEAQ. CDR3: CASSLEGARTYEQYV. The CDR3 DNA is TGTGCCAGCAGCTTAGAGGGGGCCAGAACCTACGAGCAGTACGTC.

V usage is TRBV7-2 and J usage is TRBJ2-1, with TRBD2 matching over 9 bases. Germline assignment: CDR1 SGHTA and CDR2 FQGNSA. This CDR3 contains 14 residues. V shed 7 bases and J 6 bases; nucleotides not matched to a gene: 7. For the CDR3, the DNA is TGTGCCAGCACGACTAGCGGACCCCCCAATGAGCAGTTCTTC. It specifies CASTTSGPPNEQFF.

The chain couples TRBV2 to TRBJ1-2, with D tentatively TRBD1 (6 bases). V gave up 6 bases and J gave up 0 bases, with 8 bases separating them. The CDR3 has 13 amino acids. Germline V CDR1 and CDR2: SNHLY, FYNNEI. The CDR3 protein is CASRWTANYGYTF. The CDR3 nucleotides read TGTGCCAGCAGATGGACAGCTAACTATGGCTACACCTTC.

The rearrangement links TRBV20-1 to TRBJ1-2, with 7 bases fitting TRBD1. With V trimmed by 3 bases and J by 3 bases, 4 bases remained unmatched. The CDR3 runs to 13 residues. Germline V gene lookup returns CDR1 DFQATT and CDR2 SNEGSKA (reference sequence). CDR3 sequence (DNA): TGCAGTGCTAGTGGAACAGGGGACTATGGCTACACCTTC. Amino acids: CSASGTGDYGYTF.

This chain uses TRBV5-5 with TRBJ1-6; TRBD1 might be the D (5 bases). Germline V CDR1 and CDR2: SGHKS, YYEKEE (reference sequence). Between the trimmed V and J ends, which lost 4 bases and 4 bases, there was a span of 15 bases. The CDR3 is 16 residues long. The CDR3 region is CASSTIIDSYNSPLHF. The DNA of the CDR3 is TGTGCCAGCAGCACTATAATAGACAGTTATAATTCACCCCTCCACTTT.

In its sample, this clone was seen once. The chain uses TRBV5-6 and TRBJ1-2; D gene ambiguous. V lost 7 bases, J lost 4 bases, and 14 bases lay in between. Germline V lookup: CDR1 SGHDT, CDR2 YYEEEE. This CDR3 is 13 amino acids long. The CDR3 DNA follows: TGTGCCAGCGGGCCCGAAAGCCCCTATGGCTACACCTTC. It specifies CASGPESPYGYTF.

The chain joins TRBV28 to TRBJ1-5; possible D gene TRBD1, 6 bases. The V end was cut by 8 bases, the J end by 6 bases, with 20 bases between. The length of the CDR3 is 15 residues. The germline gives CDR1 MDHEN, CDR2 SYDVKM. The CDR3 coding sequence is TGTGCCAGCGGAAAGAGACAGGTTGGTTTTCAGCCCCAGCATTTT. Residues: CASGKRQVGFQPQHF.

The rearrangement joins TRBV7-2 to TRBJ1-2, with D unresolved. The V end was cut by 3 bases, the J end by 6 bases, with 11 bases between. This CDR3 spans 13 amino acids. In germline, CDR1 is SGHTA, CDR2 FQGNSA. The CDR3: CASSFRFSNGYTF. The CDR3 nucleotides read TGTGCCAGCAGCTTCCGTTTCAGTAATGGCTACACCTTC. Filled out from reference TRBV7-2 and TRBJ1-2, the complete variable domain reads GAGVSQSPSNKVTEKGKDVELRCDPISGHTALYWYRQSLGQGLEFLIYFQGNSAPDKSGLPSDRFSAERTGGSVSTLTIQRTQQEDSAVYLCASSFRFSNGYTFGSGTRLTVV.

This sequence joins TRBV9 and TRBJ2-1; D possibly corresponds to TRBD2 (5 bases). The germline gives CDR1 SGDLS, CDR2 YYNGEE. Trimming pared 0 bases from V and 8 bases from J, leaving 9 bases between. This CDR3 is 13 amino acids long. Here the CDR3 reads CASSVGSEYEQFF. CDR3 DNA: TGTGCCAGCAGCGTAGGTAGCGAGTATGAGCAGTTCTTC.

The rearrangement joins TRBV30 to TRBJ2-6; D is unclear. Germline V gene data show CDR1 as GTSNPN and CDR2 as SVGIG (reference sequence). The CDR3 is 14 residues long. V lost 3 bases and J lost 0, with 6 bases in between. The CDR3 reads CAWRALSGANVLTF. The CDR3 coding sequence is TGTGCCTGGAGGGCCCTCTCTGGGGCCAACGTCCTGACTTTC.

The CDR3 is CASSEDVGRGADTQYF. The CDR3 nucleotides are TGTGCCAGCAGTGAAGACGTTGGTAGGGGCGCAGATACGCAGTATTTT. The rearrangement joins TRBV2 to TRBJ2-3; D may be TRBD1 (5 bases). Trimming stripped 1 base from V and 4 bases from J, with 15 bases between. This CDR3 has 16 amino acids. Germline V gene lookup returns CDR1 SNHLY and CDR2 FYNNEI.

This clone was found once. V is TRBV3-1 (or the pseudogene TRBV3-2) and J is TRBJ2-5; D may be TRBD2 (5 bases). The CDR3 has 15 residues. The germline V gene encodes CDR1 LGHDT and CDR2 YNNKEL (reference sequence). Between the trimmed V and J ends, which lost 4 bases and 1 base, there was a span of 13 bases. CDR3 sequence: CASSPRVRGQETQYF. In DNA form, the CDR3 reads TGTGCCAGCAGCCCGAGAGTACGGGGCCAAGAGACCCAGTACTTC.

CDR3 in DNA: TGCGCCAGCACCAAAGACAGGGGGGGCCAAGAGACCCAGTACTTC. Encoded protein: CASTKDRGGQETQYF. This chain connects TRBV5-1 to TRBJ2-5, with 9 bases identical to TRBD1. V shed 6 bases and J 1 base; nucleotides not matched to a gene: 7. In germline, CDR1 is SGHRS, CDR2 YFSETQ. The CDR3 length is 15 residues.